Listed below are T cell receptor beta chains from one sample, sequenced in a study of T cell responses to AZD1222 COVID-19 vaccine. TCRdb's copy holds only in-frame clones and misses some; the assay was immunoSEQ multiplex PCR. The top ten clones hold about 3.5% of a sample with roughly 200,000 clones, around 90% of them seen once. This specimen consisted of peripheral blood, obtained 28 days after the second dose of the MenACWY control vaccine. These receptors were obtained from an adult who received the MenACWY meningococcal vaccine as a control. The CDR3 runs from the conserved cysteine through the conserved F or W. A D gene is named only where the DNA matches it firmly. Where a row states a size, it is once, few, many or the class of an expanded clone; other rows omit it.

v_gene: TRBV29-1
abundance: once
j_gene: TRBJ2-5
len: 12
d_gene: -
CDR3nt: TGCACCACCAGCGGCAGGGGAGAGACCCAGTACTTC
CDR3aa: CTTSGRGETQYF

v_gene: TRBV5-1
abundance: once
j_gene: TRBJ2-1
len: 13
d_gene: TRBD2
CDR3nt: TGCGCCAGCAGTTCTAGCGGGAGTTATGAGCAGTTCTTC
CDR3aa: CASSSSGSYEQFF

v_gene: TRBV27
abundance: -
j_gene: TRBJ2-2
len: 13
d_gene: -
CDR3nt: TGTGCCAGCAGTAACGGCAACACCGGGGAGCTGTTTTTT
CDR3aa: CASSNGNTGELFF

v_gene: TRBV28
abundance: -
j_gene: TRBJ2-4
len: 18
d_gene: -
CDR3nt: TGTGCCAGCACCCTAGGGCCCCACAAGGGGTTGACCAAAAACATTCAGTACTTC
CDR3aa: CASTLGPHKGLTKNIQYF

v_gene: TRBV18
abundance: -
j_gene: TRBJ1-4
len: 14
d_gene: -
CDR3nt: TGTGCCAGCTCTCCAGGACACCAGAGGGAAAAACTGTTTTTT
CDR3aa: CASSPGHQREKLFF

v_gene: TRBV7-2
abundance: few
j_gene: TRBJ2-3
len: 16
d_gene: -
CDR3nt: TGTGCCAGCAGCTTCTACGGGAGTGGGGGCACAGATACGCAGTATTTT
CDR3aa: CASSFYGSGGTDTQYF

v_gene: TRBV5-1
abundance: -
j_gene: TRBJ2-2
len: 14
d_gene: -
CDR3nt: TGCGCCAGCAGCTTGGAGCTAAGGGCCGGGGAGCTGTTTTTT
CDR3aa: CASSLELRAGELFF

v_gene: TRBV19
abundance: -
j_gene: TRBJ2-1
len: 15
d_gene: TRBD2
CDR3nt: TGTGCCAGCACCACTGGACTAGCGAAGAACAATGAGCAGTTCTTC
CDR3aa: CASTTGLAKNNEQFF

v_gene: TRBV18
abundance: -
j_gene: TRBJ2-5
len: 13
d_gene: -
CDR3nt: TGTGCCAGCTCACCGCCTAGCGCGGAGACCCAGTACTTC
CDR3aa: CASSPPSAETQYF

v_gene: TRBV28
abundance: few
j_gene: TRBJ2-5
len: 16
d_gene: -
CDR3nt: TGTGCCAGCAGGTCGACCGGGGCAGGGATCCAAGAGACCCAGTACTTC
CDR3aa: CASRSTGAGIQETQYF